The rows below give T cell receptor beta chains drawn from one sample of a study of post-analysis software for immune sequencing data. One entry per CDR3 protein, called by TCRdb with MiXCR from the PCR reads. The sample holds a few hundred thousand distinct CDR3 sequences; roughly 34% are singletons and the top ten take approximately 5.4%. Material for sequencing was blood. The receptors were sampled from a girl aged 2-17 years with multiple sclerosis. CDR3s include the opening cysteine and the closing phenylalanine or tryptophan. D genes are given only for firm matches. Not every row has a clone size; where given, it reads once, few, many or a size class.

>15|TRBV20-1|-|TRBD1|TRBJ2-5
TGCAGTGCTAGACCCCTGGCAGGGGGCTGGGAGACCCAGTACTTC
CSARPLAGGWETQYF
>13|TRBV5-1|-|TRBD1|TRBJ1-2
TGCGCCAGCAGCCCCGAGACAGGGATAGGCTACACCTTC
CASSPETGIGYTF
>13|TRBV2|-|-|TRBJ1-4
TGTGCCAGCAGGGCCGGGATTAATGAAAAACTGTTTTTT
CASRAGINEKLFF
>10|TRBV29-1|many|-|TRBJ1-1
TGCAGCGTTGGACACCTGGAAGCTTTCTTT
CSVGHLEAFF
>18|TRBV15|-|TRBD2|TRBJ2-1
TGTGCCACCAGCAGCCCGGGACTAGCGGGGAAGGCCCCCAATGAGCAGTTCTTC
CATSSPGLAGKAPNEQFF
>15|TRBV27|-|-|TRBJ2-5
TGTGCCAGCAGTTTATCAAGCAGGGGTGGGGAGACCCAGTACTTC
CASSLSSRGGETQYF
>15|TRBV6-5|few|-|TRBJ1-1
TGTGCCAGCAGTTACTCGGGGGGGGGCGTCACTGAAGCTTTCTTT
CASSYSGGGVTEAFF
>14|TRBV7-8|few|-|TRBJ2-1
TGTGCCAGCAGCCTACTTGGGGGCGGGAATGAGCAGTTCTTC
CASSLLGGGNEQFF
>13|TRBV5-1|many|-|TRBJ1-5
TGCGCCAGCAGCTTGAATGGGGATCAGCCCCAGCATTTT
CASSLNGDQPQHF
>17|TRBV14|-|TRBD1|TRBJ2-3
TGTGCCAGCAGCCAAGATCCGGGACAGGGTAGCACAGATACGCAGTATTTT
CASSQDPGQGSTDTQYF
>17|TRBV4-1|-|-|TRBJ1-2
TGCGCCAGCAACCAAGATGGTCAGGGGTTAGCTAACTATGGCTACACCTTC
CASNQDGQGLANYGYTF
>15|TRBV14|-|TRBD1|TRBJ2-1
TGTGCCAGCAGCCAAATCAGTCAGGGGGCAGGTGAGCAGTTCTTC
CASSQISQGAGEQFF
>14|TRBV10-3|-|-|TRBJ1-2
TGTGCCAGTACGGAGACTAGCGCCGTCTATGGCTACACCTTC
CASTETSAVYGYTF
>16|TRBV4-2|-|TRBD1|TRBJ1-1
TGTGCCAGCAGCCAAGAGGGTACAGGGGTGAACACTGAAGCTTTCTTT
CASSQEGTGVNTEAFF
>13|TRBV6-5|-|-|TRBJ2-7
TGTGCCAGCAGTTACGGGCGAGACTACGAGCAGTACTTC
CASSYGRDYEQYF
>15|TRBV4-2|-|TRBD1|TRBJ1-1
TGTGCCAGCAGCCAAGAGGGTGACAGGGGACATCGAGCTTTCTTT
CASSQEGDRGHRAFF
>14|TRBV20-1|-|TRBD2|TRBJ2-1
TGCGGTGCTAGAGGGCGGGGGATCTACAATGAGCAGTTCTTC
CGARGRGIYNEQFF